One T cell receptor beta chain is described in this entry. The antigen is not known. Cells designated naive CD8 were CD45RO-negative and were positively selected for CCR7, with terminally differentiated effector memory CD45RA+ cells excluded. The data originate from a study of shared clonotypes between healthy human individuals. General study results and limits: Clonotypes not shared had lower generation probabilities than those common to all four donors.

A roughly 200 ng quantity of DNA, roughly 32,000 T cell genomes, went into the sorted-subset replicate PCRs. Only in-frame clones appear in the TCRdb table, and some are missing; sequencing was by immunoSEQ multiplex PCR. This sample has approximately 2,200,000 clones, with approximately 94% found just once. The TCR originated in a man between 18 and 35 years old in good health. Some clones in this sample may be carry-over from other donors' samples. Specimen: naive CD8+ T cells from PBMCs.

The CDR3 here is CASSVAALDEQYF. For the CDR3, the DNA is TGTGCCAGCAGCGTAGCGGCTCTTGACGAGCAGTACTTC. V and J are TRBV9 and TRBJ2-7; no definite D call. The CDR3 length is 13 residues. V was clipped by 0 bases and J by 5 bases, with 9 bases between them. Germline V lookup: CDR1 SGDLS, CDR2 YYNGEE.